This T cell receptor beta chain appears in the sequencing data of a study of cytomegalovirus exposure and HLA in healthy donors. Germline-derived CDR1 and CDR2 are SGHNT and YYREEE (reference sequence). The CDR3 totals 16 residues. V shed 4 bases, J shed 4 bases, and the junction held 8 bases outside the gene matches. Worth noting for this clone: Its antigen is as yet unknown.

Study-level points and caveats: A later analysis linked a missense DCLRE1C variant to TCR beta V- and J-gene trimming.

Donors were ostensibly healthy at sampling, although undocumented immune exposures were probable. The PCR was carried out with 60 Vbeta primers and 13 Jbeta primers. Clones were read by immunoSEQ multiplex PCR, and TCRdb kept only the in-frame ones, dropping some. The sample table sets out 150,000 to 200,000 clones. The source is a woman between 18 and 30 years old in good health and CMV-seropositive. Sequenced input: PBMCs. The gene calls are TRBV5-4 and TRBJ2-7; 13 positions agree with TRBD2. The DNA of the CDR3 is TGTGCCAGCAGCGAGGGCTGGACTAGCGGGAGATACGAGCAGTACTTC. This encodes CASSEGWTSGRYEQYF.